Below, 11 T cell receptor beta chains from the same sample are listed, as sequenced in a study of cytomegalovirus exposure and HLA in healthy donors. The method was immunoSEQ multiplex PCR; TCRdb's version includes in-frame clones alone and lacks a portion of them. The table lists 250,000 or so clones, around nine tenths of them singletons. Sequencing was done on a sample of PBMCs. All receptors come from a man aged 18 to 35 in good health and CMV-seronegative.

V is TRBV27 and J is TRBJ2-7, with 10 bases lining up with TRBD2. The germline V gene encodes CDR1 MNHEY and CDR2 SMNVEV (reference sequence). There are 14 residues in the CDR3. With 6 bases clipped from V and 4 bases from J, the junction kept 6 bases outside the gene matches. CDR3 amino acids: CASRPLAGVYEQYF. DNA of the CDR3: TGTGCCAGCAGGCCTCTAGCGGGAGTTTACGAGCAGTACTTC.

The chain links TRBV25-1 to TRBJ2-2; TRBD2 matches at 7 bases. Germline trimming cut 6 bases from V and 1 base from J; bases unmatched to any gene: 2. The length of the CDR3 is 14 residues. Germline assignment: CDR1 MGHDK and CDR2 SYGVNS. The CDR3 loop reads CASRVAGNTGELFF. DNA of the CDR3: TGTGCCAGCAGAGTAGCGGGGAACACCGGGGAGCTGTTTTTT.

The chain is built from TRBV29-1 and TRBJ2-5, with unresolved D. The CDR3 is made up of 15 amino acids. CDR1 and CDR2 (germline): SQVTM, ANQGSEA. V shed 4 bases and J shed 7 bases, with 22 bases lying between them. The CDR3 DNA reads TGCAGCGTTGGGTGGGTCGGAGACCAAGATGGGACCCAGTACTTC. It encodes CSVGWVGDQDGTQYF.

CDR3 nucleotide sequence: TGTGCCGCGGTACGGGACAGTCTCTACGAGCAGTACTTC. Translation: CAAVRDSLYEQYF. The J gene is TRBJ2-7, the V gene TRBV2, with 7 bases that match TRBD1. V lost 11 bases, J lost 3 bases, and 10 bases stayed unmatched. Germline V gene lookup returns CDR1 SNHLY and CDR2 FYNNEI. The CDR3 has 13 amino acids.

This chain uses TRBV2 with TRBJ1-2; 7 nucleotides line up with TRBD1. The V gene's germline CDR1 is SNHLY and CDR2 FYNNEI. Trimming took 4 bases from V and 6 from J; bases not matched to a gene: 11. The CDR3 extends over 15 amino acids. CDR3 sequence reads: CASSASQTGYDGYTF. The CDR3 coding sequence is TGTGCCAGCAGTGCGTCCCAGACAGGGTATGATGGCTACACCTTC.

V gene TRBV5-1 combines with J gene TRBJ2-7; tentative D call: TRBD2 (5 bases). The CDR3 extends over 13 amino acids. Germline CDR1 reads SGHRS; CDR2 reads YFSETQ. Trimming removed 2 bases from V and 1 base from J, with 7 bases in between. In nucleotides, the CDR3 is TGCGCCAGCAGCTTCGGGGATTCCTACGAGCAGTACTTC. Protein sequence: CASSFGDSYEQYF.

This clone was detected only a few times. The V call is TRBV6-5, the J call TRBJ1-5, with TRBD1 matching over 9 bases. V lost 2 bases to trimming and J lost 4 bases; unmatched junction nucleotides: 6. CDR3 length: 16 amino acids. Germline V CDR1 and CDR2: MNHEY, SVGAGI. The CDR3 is CASSYDPGQGNQPQHF. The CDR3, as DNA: TGTGCCAGCAGTTACGATCCGGGACAGGGTAATCAGCCCCAGCATTTT.

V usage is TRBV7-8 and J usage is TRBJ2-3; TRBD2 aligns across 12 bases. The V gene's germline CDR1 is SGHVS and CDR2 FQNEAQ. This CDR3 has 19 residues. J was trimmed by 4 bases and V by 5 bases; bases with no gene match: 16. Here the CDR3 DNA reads TGTGCCAGCAGCCCCGGACTAGCGGGAAGGTCCTCCCTCCCAGATACGCAGTATTTT. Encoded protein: CASSPGLAGRSSLPDTQYF.

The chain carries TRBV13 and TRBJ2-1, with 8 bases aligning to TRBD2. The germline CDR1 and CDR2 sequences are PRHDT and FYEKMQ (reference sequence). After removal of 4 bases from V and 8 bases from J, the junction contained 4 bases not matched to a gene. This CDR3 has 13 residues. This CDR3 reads CASSSLLADEQFF. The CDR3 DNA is TGTGCCAGCAGCTCCCTACTAGCGGATGAGCAGTTCTTC.

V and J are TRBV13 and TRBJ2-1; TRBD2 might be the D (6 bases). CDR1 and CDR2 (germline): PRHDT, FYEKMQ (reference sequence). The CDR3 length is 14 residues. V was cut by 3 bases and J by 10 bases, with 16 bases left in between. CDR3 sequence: CASSFGGGLEEQFF. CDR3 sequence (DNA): TGTGCCAGCAGCTTCGGGGGAGGTCTGGAGGAGCAGTTCTTC.

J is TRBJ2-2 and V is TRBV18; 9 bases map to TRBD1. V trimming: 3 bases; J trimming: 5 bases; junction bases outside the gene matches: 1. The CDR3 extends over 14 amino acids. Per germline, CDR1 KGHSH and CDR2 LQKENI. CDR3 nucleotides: TGTGCCAGCTCACCGACAGGGGGGACCGGGGAGCTGTTTTTT. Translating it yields CASSPTGGTGELFF.